This is a list of T cell receptor beta chains from one sample in a study of T cell responses to AZD1222 COVID-19 vaccine. The method was immunoSEQ multiplex PCR; TCRdb's version includes in-frame clones alone and lacks a portion of them. Of roughly 180,000 clones in the sample, roughly nine tenths were seen once. This specimen consisted of peripheral blood, obtained on day 0 of AZD1222 vaccination. These receptors were collected from an adult in good health. The CDR3 runs from the conserved cysteine through the conserved F or W. The D gene is left open where the match is weak.

CASGPGQGIEAFF	TGTGCCAGCGGACCGGGACAGGGTATTGAAGCTTTCTTT	TRBV11-1	TRBD1	TRBJ1-1
CASSHDRGNSPLHF	TGTGCCAGCTCACACGACAGGGGTAATTCACCCCTCCACTTT	TRBV18	TRBD1	TRBJ1-6
CASSPFDKGGTEAFF	TGTGCCAGCTCACCTTTCGACAAGGGTGGCACTGAAGCTTTCTTT	TRBV18	-	TRBJ1-1
CASSQGGYSNQPQHF	TGTGCCAGCAGCCAAGGCGGATATAGCAATCAGCCCCAGCATTTT	TRBV3-1/TRBV3-2	-	TRBJ1-5
CASRTSDTQYF	TGTGCCAGTAGAACTTCAGATACGCAGTATTTT	TRBV19	-	TRBJ2-3
CASSQEWTGLQARVQYF	TGCGCCAGCAGCCAAGAGTGGACGGGCCTCCAGGCACGAGTGCAGTACTTC	TRBV4-3	-	TRBJ2-7
CASSRFPGGYSNQPQHF	TGCGCCAGCAGCCGGTTCCCCGGAGGATATAGCAATCAGCCCCAGCATTTT	TRBV5-1	-	TRBJ1-5
CASSLGRRNTGELFF	TGTGCCAGCAGCTTGGGGCGGAGGAACACCGGGGAGCTGTTTTTT	TRBV5-4	-	TRBJ2-2
CASSYSEGTVYNSPLHF	TGTGCCAGCAGTTATTCTGAAGGGACAGTGTATAATTCACCCCTCCACTTT	TRBV27	TRBD1	TRBJ1-6
CASSLWNTEAFF	TGTGCCAGCAGCTTATGGAACACTGAAGCTTTCTTT	TRBV7-8	-	TRBJ1-1
CASSAPGGGYNSPLHF	TGTGCCAGCAGCGCCCCAGGGGGCGGCTATAATTCACCCCTCCACTTT	TRBV9	TRBD1	TRBJ1-6
CASSLEARQYF	TGTGCCAGCAGTTTAGAGGCCCGGCAGTACTTC	TRBV6-2/TRBV6-3	-	TRBJ2-7
CASSPQGLPNTEAFF	TGTGCCAGCAGTCCTCAGGGTCTTCCGAACACTGAAGCTTTCTTT	TRBV6-5	-	TRBJ1-1
CASKNGSSYNEQFF	TGCGCCAGCAAAAACGGAAGCTCCTACAATGAGCAGTTCTTC	TRBV5-1	-	TRBJ2-1
CASSLRGGDGTYEQYF	TGTGCCAGCAGCTTGAGGGGGGGGGACGGAACCTACGAGCAGTACTTC	TRBV5-4	-	TRBJ2-7
CASSLGTTNEKLFF	TGTGCCAGCAGCTTAGGAACAACTAATGAAAAACTGTTTTTT	TRBV7-2	-	TRBJ1-4